This TCR beta chain stems from a study of OX40 agonist ivuxolimab in advanced cancers. About the study: Ivuxolimab, an agonistic anti-OX40 (CD134) antibody, was given to patients. Ivuxolimab was administered intravenously to patients at 0.01 to 10 mg/kg every 2 weeks. Findings and caveats of the study: Among the lowest peripheral clonal expansion occurred in 0.1-3.0 mg/kg partial responders.

Here immunoSEQ multiplex PCR was the method, and the copy in TCRdb shows in-frame clones only, minus some. The sample contains about 130,000 clones, under 95% of which appear only once. V was cut by 7 bases and J by 0 bases, with 12 bases left in between. Germline V gene lookup returns CDR1 WNHNN and CDR2 SYGVQD (reference sequence). The CDR3 runs to 14 residues. In the case of this clone: Its antigen is not identified.

The chain has TRBV10-1 and TRBJ1-1, with D hard to call. The receptor's source is an adult with an advanced solid tumor such as melanoma, head and neck, liver or kidney cancer. The starting material was CD4+ or CD8+ T cells sorted from blood, obtained in a trial of the OX40 agonist ivuxolimab. The CDR3 loop reads CASTPAGLNTEAFF. The CDR3 coding sequence is TGCGCCAGCACCCCCGCTGGACTGAACACTGAAGCTTTCTTT.